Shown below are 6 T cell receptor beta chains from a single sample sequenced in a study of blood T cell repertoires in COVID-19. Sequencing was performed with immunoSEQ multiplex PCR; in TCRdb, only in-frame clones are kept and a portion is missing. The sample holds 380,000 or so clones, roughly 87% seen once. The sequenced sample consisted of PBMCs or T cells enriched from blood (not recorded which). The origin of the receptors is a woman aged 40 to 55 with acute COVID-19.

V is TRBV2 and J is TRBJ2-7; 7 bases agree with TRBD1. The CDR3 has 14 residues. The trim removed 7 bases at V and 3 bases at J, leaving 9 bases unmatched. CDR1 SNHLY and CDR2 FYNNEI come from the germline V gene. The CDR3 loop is CASTSTGLGYEQYF. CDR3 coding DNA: TGTGCCAGCACCTCGACAGGGTTGGGCTACGAGCAGTACTTC.

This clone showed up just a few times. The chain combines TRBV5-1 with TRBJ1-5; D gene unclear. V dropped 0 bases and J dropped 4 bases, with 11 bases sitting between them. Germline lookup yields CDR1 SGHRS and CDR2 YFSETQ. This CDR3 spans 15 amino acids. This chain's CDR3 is CASSLDGSLNQPQHF. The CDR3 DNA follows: TGCGCCAGCAGCTTGGATGGGTCACTAAATCAGCCCCAGCATTTT.

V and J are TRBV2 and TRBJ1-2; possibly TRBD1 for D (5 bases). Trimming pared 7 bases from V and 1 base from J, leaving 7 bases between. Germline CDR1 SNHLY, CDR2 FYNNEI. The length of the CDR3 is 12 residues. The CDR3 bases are TGTGCCAGCACACAGGATAACTATGGCTACACCTTC. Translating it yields CASTQDNYGYTF.

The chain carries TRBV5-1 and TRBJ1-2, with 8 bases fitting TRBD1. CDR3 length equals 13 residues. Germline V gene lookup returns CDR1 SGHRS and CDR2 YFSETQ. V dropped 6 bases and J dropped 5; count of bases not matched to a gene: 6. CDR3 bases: TGCGCCAGCACCCAGGGGGCAGGGTATGGCTACACCTTC. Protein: CASTQGAGYGYTF.

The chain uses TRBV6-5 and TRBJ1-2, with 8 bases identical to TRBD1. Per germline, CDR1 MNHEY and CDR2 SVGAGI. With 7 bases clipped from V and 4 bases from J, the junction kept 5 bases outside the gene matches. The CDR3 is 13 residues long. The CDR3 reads CASTVGQGYGYTF. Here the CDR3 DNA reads TGTGCCAGCACCGTAGGACAGGGCTATGGCTACACCTTC.

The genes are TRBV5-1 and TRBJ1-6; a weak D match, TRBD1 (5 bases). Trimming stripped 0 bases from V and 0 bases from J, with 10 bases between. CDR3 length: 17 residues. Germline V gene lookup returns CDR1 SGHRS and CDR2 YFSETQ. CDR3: CASSLGGGVSYNSPLHF. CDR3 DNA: TGCGCCAGCAGCTTGGGGGGCGGGGTCTCCTATAATTCACCCCTCCACTTT.